Following are 13 T cell receptor beta chains from one sample sequenced in a study of blood T cell repertoires in COVID-19. Sequencing used immunoSEQ multiplex PCR; TCRdb keeps in-frame clones, though not all of them. The sample includes around 360,000 clones, more than 75% of them seen just once. The sequenced sample was PBMCs or T cells enriched from blood (not recorded which). All receptors derive from a man in his forties or fifties in a cohort exposed to, infected with or recovered from COVID-19 (not recorded which).

The J gene is TRBJ1-2, the V gene TRBV19; 8 nucleotides line up with TRBD1. The CDR3 length is 14 residues. Germline CDR1 LNHDA, CDR2 SQIVND (reference sequence). V trimming: 3 bases; J trimming: 4 bases; junction bases outside the gene matches: 4. CDR3 in DNA: TGTGCCAGTAGTATGGACAGGGATATCTATGGCTACACCTTC. This encodes CASSMDRDIYGYTF.

The chain couples TRBV5-1 to TRBJ2-7, with 8 nucleotides matching TRBD1. The V segment lost 5 bases and the J segment 7 bases; nucleotides outside the gene matches: 8. The CDR3 consists of 13 residues. Germline values: CDR1 SGHRS, CDR2 YFSETQ. The CDR3 bases are TGCGCCAGCAGGGACAGGGATTTAAGGGAGCAGTACTTC. Its protein product is CASRDRDLREQYF.

This chain links TRBV6-6 with TRBJ2-2; D possibly corresponds to TRBD1 (6 bases). V lost 11 bases, J lost 5 bases, and 18 bases lay in between. CDR1 and CDR2 from the germline V gene are MNHNY and SVGAGI (reference sequence). This CDR3 is built from 14 residues. CDR3 sequence (DNA): TGTGCCGTACAGGGCCGTTGGGAAACCGGGGAGCTGTTTTTT. Translating gives CAVQGRWETGELFF.

This clone was recorded many times. The rearrangement links TRBV24-1 to TRBJ2-2, with TRBD2 as a possible D gene (6 bases). The CDR3 has 14 amino acids. The V end lost 9 bases, the J end lost 6 bases, and 16 bases lay between the germline ends. Looked up from germline, CDR1 is KGHDR and CDR2 is SFDVKD. In DNA, the CDR3 is TGTGCCACCCAGTTTTCTAGCGAGGCCGGGGAGCTGTTTTTT. Residues: CATQFSSEAGELFF.

The chain employs TRBV19 and TRBJ2-1; a possible D gene is TRBD2 (6 bases). The CDR3 spans 15 residues. Germline assignment: CDR1 LNHDA and CDR2 SQIVND (reference sequence). V lost 7 bases to trimming and J lost 5 bases, with 18 bases between them. The CDR3 is CASTDPGLNDNEQFF. CDR3 coding DNA: TGTGCCAGTACCGACCCGGGACTCAATGACAATGAGCAGTTCTTC.

V gene TRBV3-1 (or the pseudogene TRBV3-2) combines with J gene TRBJ2-3; no reliable D call. The CDR3 has 15 residues. Trimming stripped 1 base from V and 3 bases from J, with 11 bases between. Germline V gene sequence: CDR1 LGHDT, CDR2 YNNKEL (reference sequence). In nucleotides, the CDR3 is TGTGCCAGCAGCCAAGTGAGCATAGCAACAGATACGCAGTATTTT. This gives the protein CASSQVSIATDTQYF.

This clone was recorded once. Other nucleotide sequences in the sample specify the same CDR3. The V call is TRBV5-1, the J call TRBJ2-6; the D gene is possibly TRBD1 (5 bases). V shed 3 bases and J shed 0 bases, with 7 bases lying between them. The CDR3 length is 15 residues. Looked up from germline, CDR1 is SGHRS and CDR2 is YFSETQ. In DNA, the CDR3 is TGCGCCAGCAGCTCTACAGGCTCTGGGGCCAACGTCCTGACTTTC. Its translation is CASSSTGSGANVLTF.

The genes are TRBV27 and TRBJ2-1; D is undetermined. Germline loops: CDR1 MNHEY, CDR2 SMNVEV (reference sequence). The CDR3 runs 12 residues. V was trimmed by 0 bases and J by 10 bases, leaving 7 bases between them. Here the CDR3 DNA reads TGTGCCAGCAGTTTATCGTATGGCGAGCAGTTCTTC. Amino acids: CASSLSYGEQFF.

The chain joins TRBV27 to TRBJ2-7; possibly TRBD2 for D (6 bases). CDR1 is MNHEY, CDR2 SMNVEV, per germline (reference sequence). Deletions cut 10 bases from V and 0 bases from J, with 13 bases between. The CDR3 is made up of 13 amino acids. The CDR3 is CATLEGLSYEQYF. Here the CDR3 DNA reads TGTGCCACCCTGGAGGGACTCTCCTACGAGCAGTACTTC.

This clone was observed once. V is TRBV18 and J is TRBJ2-3, with unresolved D. The CDR3 contains 12 residues. V lost 6 bases and J 3 bases, leaving 7 bases between the germline ends. The germline CDR1 and CDR2 sequences are KGHSH and LQKENI. The CDR3 region has the DNA TGTGCCAGCTCGCGTGCGACAGATACGCAGTATTTT. Translation: CASSRATDTQYF.

The rearrangement links TRBV5-1 to TRBJ2-2, with 7 bases aligning to TRBD2. Germline CDR1 SGHRS, CDR2 YFSETQ. The CDR3 totals 15 residues. V was pared by 4 bases and J by 4 bases, with 7 bases of the junction left unmatched. This CDR3 reads CASSPREGGTGELFF. The CDR3 DNA follows: TGCGCCAGCAGCCCCAGGGAGGGCGGCACCGGGGAGCTGTTTTTT.

This chain joins TRBV11-2 and TRBJ2-7, with 9 bases fitting TRBD1. The CDR3 has 16 amino acids. CDR1 is SGHAT, CDR2 FQNNGV, per germline. The V and J ends lost 4 bases and 0 bases, in that order; junction bases with no gene match: 7. The CDR3 DNA sequence: TGTGCCAGCAGCTCACAGGGGGCAAGGAGCTCCTACGAGCAGTACTTC. This translates into CASSSQGARSSYEQYF.

This clone was recorded a few times. The chain carries TRBV29-1 and TRBJ2-3, with D perhaps TRBD2 (6 bases). V lost 5 bases and J 3 bases, leaving 9 bases between the germline ends. CDR3 size: 12 residues. The germline CDR1 and CDR2 sequences are SQVTM and ANQGSEA. In DNA form, the CDR3 reads TGCAGCGTTTCCGGGAGTACAGATACGCAGTATTTT. The encoded protein is CSVSGSTDTQYF.